This record covers a single T cell receptor beta chain. The target antigen is unknown. The TCR beta library used iRepertoire HTBI primers with Arm-PCR amplification of CDR3. TCRdb re-derived calls from the multiplex PCR reads in MiXCR, one entry per CDR3 protein. In the table there are 300,000 to 500,000 distinct CDR3 sequences, around 21% of which are singletons. This record comes from a study of regulatory T cells in long-lasting Graves disease. Broader study findings: Peripheral blood alone, not thyroid tissue, underwent study. More public clonotypes were shared by persistent patients (about 2,700) than by new patients (roughly 910).

The trim removed 4 bases at V and 2 bases at J, leaving 7 bases unmatched. From germline, CDR1 is MNHEY and CDR2 SVGAGI. The CDR3 covers 15 residues. Time point noted: persistent/refractory GD, antithyroid drugs over 5 years with positive TRAb. The TCR library was made from RNA that had been extracted from PBMCs in TRIzol. Graves' disease diagnoses used American Thyroid Association guidelines. EDTA tubes collected roughly 9 milliliters of peripheral blood. This receptor was identified in a female donor with Graves disease. The rearrangement uses TRBV6-5 and TRBJ2-7; 8 bases agree with TRBD1. The sequences come from peripheral blood mononuclear cells (PBMCs), collected when the disease was refractory, from a patient treated with antithyroid drugs. The chain's CDR3 is CASSSAGTGTYEQYF. DNA for the CDR3: TGTGCCAGCAGTTCCGCCGGGACAGGAACCTACGAGCAGTACTTC.